These 18 T cell receptor beta chains were all obtained from the same sample, sequenced in a study of cytomegalovirus exposure and HLA in healthy donors. The primer mix had 60 Vbeta and 13 Jbeta primers. Assay: immunoSEQ multiplex PCR; the TCRdb copy retains only in-frame clones and omits some. Here the sample spans about 150,000 clones, more than 65% being singletons. The material sequenced was PBMCs. Receptors were obtained from a man aged 25 to 40 in good health and CMV-seropositive.

V gene TRBV7-8 combines with J gene TRBJ1-5; the D gene is possibly TRBD1 (6 bases). Germline V gives CDR1 SGHVS, CDR2 FQNEAQ. This CDR3 contains 20 residues. Deletions cut 4 bases from V and 0 bases from J, with 25 bases between. The CDR3: CASSYPARPGTNYSNQPQHF. The CDR3, as DNA: TGTGCCAGCAGCTACCCAGCCCGTCCCGGGACAAACTATAGCAATCAGCCCCAGCATTTT. Full variable domain (remainder filled in from reference TRBV7-8 and TRBJ1-5): GAGVSQSPRYKVAKRGQDVALRCDPISGHVSLFWYQQALGQGPEFLTYFQNEAQLDKSGLPSDRFFAERPEGSVSTLKIQRTQQEDSAVYLCASSYPARPGTNYSNQPQHFGDGTRLSIL.

V gene TRBV4-1 combines with J gene TRBJ2-6, with unresolved D. V was pared by 5 bases and J by 1 base, with 6 bases between. The CDR3 sequence is 14 residues long. The germline gives CDR1 MGHRA, CDR2 YSYEKL. The CDR3 protein is CASSFRSGANVLTF. The CDR3, as DNA: TGCGCCAGCAGCTTCAGGTCTGGGGCCAACGTCCTGACTTTC.

This clone was observed once. The V call is TRBV21-1, the J call TRBJ1-5; the table's TRBD1 call for D was not verified on the DNA. TRBV21-1 is assigned pseudogene status. The CDR3 consists of 19 residues. This chain's CDR3 is CASSKVKATETGNFRPQHF. The DNA for the CDR3 is TGTGCCAGCAGCAAAGTTAAGGCTACGGAGACAGGTAATTTTCGGCCCCAGCATTTT.

The rearrangement uses TRBV7-9 and TRBJ2-1; tentatively, D is TRBD1 (5 bases). From germline, CDR1 is SEHNR and CDR2 FQNEAQ (reference sequence). V shed 5 bases and J shed 2 bases, with 10 bases lying between them. CDR3 length equals 14 residues. The CDR3 nucleotides read TGTGCCAGCAGCAAAACAGGAGCCTACAATGAGCAGTTCTTC. It translates to CASSKTGAYNEQFF.

The chain is built from TRBV5-6 and TRBJ1-3; D unclear. Germline V CDR1 and CDR2: SGHDT, YYEEEE. CDR3 length: 13 amino acids. V lost 0 bases to trimming and J lost 4 bases, with 5 bases between them. The CDR3 coding sequence is TGTGCCAGCAGCTTGGAGCTGGGAAACACCATATATTTT. It yields the protein CASSLELGNTIYF.

The chain couples TRBV6-1 to TRBJ1-1, with D tentatively TRBD1 (5 bases). The germline gives CDR1 MNHNS, CDR2 SASEGT. The CDR3 totals 15 residues. V lost 6 bases to trimming and J lost 1 base, with 15 bases between them. The CDR3 bases are TGTGCCAGCAGATCGGGGGGGGTGGCGAACACTGAAGCTTTCTTT. It codes for CASRSGGVANTEAFF.

In this sample, this clone turned up once. The CDR3 DNA follows: TGTGCCAGCAGTTACACGGGGAGGCCAGATACGCAGTATTTT. This codes for CASSYTGRPDTQYF. The chain links TRBV6-6 to TRBJ2-3; D is perhaps TRBD2 (6 bases). Germline V CDR1 and CDR2: MNHNY, SVGAGI (reference sequence). The CDR3 loop spans 14 amino acids. The V end lost 2 bases, the J end lost 4 bases, and 10 bases lay between the germline ends.

This clone has just one count. The gene calls are TRBV7-2 and TRBJ1-6, with 9 bases matching TRBD1. Germline V gives CDR1 SGHTA, CDR2 FQGNSA. The CDR3 contains 15 residues. V lost 5 bases and J lost 9; bases outside the gene matches: 8. The CDR3 DNA follows: TGTGCCAGCAGCCCCGGGGACAGGGATCTTTCACCCCTCCACTTT. Translating gives CASSPGDRDLSPLHF.

This chain uses TRBV6-5 with TRBJ1-2, with TRBD1 matching over 7 bases. The CDR3 runs to 14 residues. Trimming removed 5 bases from V and 4 bases from J; junction bases left unmatched: 7. From germline, CDR1 is MNHEY and CDR2 SVGAGI. The CDR3 protein is CASSARQGSYGYTF. The CDR3 nucleotides read TGTGCCAGCAGTGCTAGACAGGGTTCCTATGGCTACACCTTC.

This clone was found once. The chain is built from TRBV4-3 and TRBJ2-4; D is possibly TRBD2 (5 bases). V lost 4 bases, J lost 1 base, and 11 bases lay in between. Per germline, CDR1 LGHNA and CDR2 YSLEER. The CDR3 contains 15 residues. The CDR3 reads CASSPRVSAKNIQYF. The DNA of the CDR3 is TGCGCCAGCAGCCCGCGGGTGAGCGCCAAAAACATTCAGTACTTC.

The chain links TRBV2 to TRBJ2-5; maybe TRBD1 (5 bases). The J call may not be correct, given that the DNA end is closer to TRBJ2-7. The CDR3 length is 13 residues. Germline V gene data show CDR1 as SNHLY and CDR2 as FYNNEI. The CDR3 sequence is CAAIQTDSYEQYF. The CDR3, as DNA: TGTGCCGCGATTCAGACAGATTCCTACGAGCAGTACTTC.

The genes are TRBV7-2 and TRBJ2-7, with D unclear. Trimming left V 2 bases short and J 0 bases short, with 8 bases between. CDR1 SGHTA and CDR2 FQGNSA come from the germline V gene. This CDR3 region has 14 residues. CDR3 in DNA: TGTGCCAGCAGCTTATTGCCGGTCTCCTACGAGCAGTACTTC. As protein: CASSLLPVSYEQYF.

The chain is built from TRBV7-9 and TRBJ2-1; 7 positions match TRBD1. The CDR3 is 15 residues long. V gave up 5 bases and J gave up 4 bases; unmatched junction bases: 8. Germline V gene lookup returns CDR1 SEHNR and CDR2 FQNEAQ (reference sequence). The CDR3 DNA is TGTGCCAGCAGCCTCCGGGACAGTGAATACAATGAGCAGTTCTTC. This gives the protein CASSLRDSEYNEQFF.

CDR3 region: CASSLGGQIQETQYF. Here the CDR3 DNA reads TGCGCCAGCAGCTTGGGGGGACAGATACAAGAGACCCAGTACTTC. V and J are TRBV5-1 and TRBJ2-5; 7 nucleotides line up with TRBD1. J lost 2 bases, V lost 0 bases, and 4 bases had no gene match. Germline V gene data show CDR1 as SGHRS and CDR2 as YFSETQ. This CDR3 has 15 residues.

The chain recombines TRBV9 with TRBJ1-3; tentatively, D is TRBD1 (5 bases). The CDR3 is 15 residues long. Looked up from germline, CDR1 is SGDLS and CDR2 is YYNGEE. V shed 0 bases and J shed 4 bases, with 11 bases lying between them. CDR3 amino acids: CASSVVGGEGNTIYF. The CDR3, as DNA: TGTGCCAGCAGCGTAGTCGGAGGGGAGGGAAACACCATATATTTT.

V is TRBV7-9 and J is TRBJ1-1, with 7 bases matching TRBD1. V lost 5 bases and J lost 1; bases outside the gene matches: 4. This CDR3 is 14 amino acids long. Germline V CDR1 and CDR2: SEHNR, FQNEAQ (reference sequence). The CDR3 here is CASSETGRNTEAFF. CDR3 sequence (DNA): TGTGCCAGCAGCGAGACAGGGAGGAACACTGAAGCTTTCTTT.

The chain uses TRBV27 and TRBJ2-7; TRBD1 aligns across 8 bases. The CDR3 contains 15 residues. Germline V gene data show CDR1 as MNHEY and CDR2 as SMNVEV (reference sequence). The trim removed 2 bases at V and 6 bases at J, leaving 9 bases unmatched. CDR3 DNA: TGTGCCAGCAGTTTAACCGGGACAGGCCTCCCCGAGCAGTACTTC. Amino acid sequence: CASSLTGTGLPEQYF.

The chain links TRBV4-3 to TRBJ1-6; 10 bases are a match to TRBD1. J gave up 8 bases and V 3 bases, and 4 bases lay outside the gene matches. This CDR3 is built from 15 residues. CDR1 is LGHNA, CDR2 YSLEER, per germline. The CDR3 protein is CASSQGQGIDSPLHF. CDR3 DNA: TGCGCCAGCAGCCAGGGACAGGGGATCGATTCACCCCTCCACTTT.